This T cell receptor (beta chain) was obtained from a study of cytomegalovirus exposure and HLA in healthy donors. Study-level findings and limits: Within an earlier analysis, most TCR beta V segments proved productive either about 87% or about 30% of the time. For most TCR sequences rarity was the rule, although some public TCRs occurred in many donors.

The PCR contained 60 Vbeta and 13 Jbeta primers. Repertoires were generated with immunoSEQ multiplex PCR, while TCRdb's copy carries only in-frame clones and drops some. The sample includes roughly 200,000 clones, over 65% seen only once; the top ten take 2.7%. Remarks on this clone: The antigen is unknown.

The specimen sequenced was PBMCs. This receptor was obtained from a woman aged 60-70 years in good health and CMV-seropositive.

The CDR3 is CASSYSPAGFGNTIYF. In DNA form, the CDR3 reads TGTGCCAGCAGTTACTCCCCCGCAGGGTTTGGAAACACCATATATTTT. V usage is TRBV6-5 and J usage is TRBJ1-3, with D possibly matching TRBD1 (5 bases). Germline assignment: CDR1 MNHEY and CDR2 SVGAGI. The V end lost 0 bases, the J end lost 3 bases, and 12 bases lay between the germline ends. The CDR3 sequence is 16 residues long.